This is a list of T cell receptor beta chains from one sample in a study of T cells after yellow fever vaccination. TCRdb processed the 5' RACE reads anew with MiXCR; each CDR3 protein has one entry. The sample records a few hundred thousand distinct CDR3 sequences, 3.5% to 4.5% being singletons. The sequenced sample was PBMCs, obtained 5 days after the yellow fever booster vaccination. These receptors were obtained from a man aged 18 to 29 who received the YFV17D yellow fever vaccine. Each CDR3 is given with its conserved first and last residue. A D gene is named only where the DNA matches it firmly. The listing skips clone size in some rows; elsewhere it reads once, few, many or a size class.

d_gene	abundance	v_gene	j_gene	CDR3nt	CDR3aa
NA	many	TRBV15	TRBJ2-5	TGTGCCACCAGCAGAGGCGGTGCCCAACAAGAGACCCAGTACTTC	CATSRGGAQQETQYF
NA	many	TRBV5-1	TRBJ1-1	TGCGCCAGCAAGGGAGAGGGAACTGAAGCTTTCTTT	CASKGEGTEAFF
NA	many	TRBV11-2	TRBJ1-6	TGTGCCAGCAGCCAGGGGTTAGGATCACCCCTCCACTTT	CASSQGLGSPLHF
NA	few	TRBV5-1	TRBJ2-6	TGCGCCAGCAAGGAAGGCTCTGGGGCCAACGTCCTGACTTTC	CASKEGSGANVLTF
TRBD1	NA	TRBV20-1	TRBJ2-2	TGCAGTGCTAGGAGGACAGGGGGATTCACCGGGGAGCTGTTTTTT	CSARRTGGFTGELFF
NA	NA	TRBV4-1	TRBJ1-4	TGCGCCAGCAGCCAAGATGCTGAAAAACTGTTTTTT	CASSQDAEKLFF
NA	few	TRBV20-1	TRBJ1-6	TGCAGCCAAAAGCACGGGGACACCAATTCACCCCTCCACTTT	CSQKHGDTNSPLHF
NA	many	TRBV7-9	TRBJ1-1	TGTGCCAGCAGCTTAGTAGAAGGGAATGTCGCTTTCTTT	CASSLVEGNVAFF
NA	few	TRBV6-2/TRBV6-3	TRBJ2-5	TGTGCCAGCAGTTACTCGCAGGGGCCTCAAGAGACCCAGTACTTC	CASSYSQGPQETQYF
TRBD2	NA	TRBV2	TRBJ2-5	TGTGCCAGCAGTAAGGACGGGGAGGGCGAGACCCAGTACTTC	CASSKDGEGETQYF
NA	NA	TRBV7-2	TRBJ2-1	TGTGCCAGCAGCCAGCACGCCGGGAGAGAGGTCAATGAGCAGTTCTTC	CASSQHAGREVNEQFF